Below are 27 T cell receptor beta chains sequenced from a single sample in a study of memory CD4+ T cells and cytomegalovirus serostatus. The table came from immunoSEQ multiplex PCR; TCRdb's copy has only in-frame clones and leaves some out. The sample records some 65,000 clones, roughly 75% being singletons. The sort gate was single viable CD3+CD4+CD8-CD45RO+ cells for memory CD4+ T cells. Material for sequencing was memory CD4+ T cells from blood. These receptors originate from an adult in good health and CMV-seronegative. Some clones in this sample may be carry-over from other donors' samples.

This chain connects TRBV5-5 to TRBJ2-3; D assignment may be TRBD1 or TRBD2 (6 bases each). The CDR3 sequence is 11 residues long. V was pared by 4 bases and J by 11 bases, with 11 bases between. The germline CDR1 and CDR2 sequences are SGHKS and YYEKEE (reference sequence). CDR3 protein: CASSRGQEQYF. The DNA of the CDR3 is TGTGCCAGCAGCCGGGGGCAGGAGCAGTATTTT.

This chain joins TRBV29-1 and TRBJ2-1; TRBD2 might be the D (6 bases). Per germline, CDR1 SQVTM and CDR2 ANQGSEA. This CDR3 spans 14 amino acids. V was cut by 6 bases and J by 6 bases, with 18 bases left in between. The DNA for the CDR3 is TGCAGCGTCGCTAGCGTCAAAGGCTCCAATGAGCAGTTCTTC. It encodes CSVASVKGSNEQFF.

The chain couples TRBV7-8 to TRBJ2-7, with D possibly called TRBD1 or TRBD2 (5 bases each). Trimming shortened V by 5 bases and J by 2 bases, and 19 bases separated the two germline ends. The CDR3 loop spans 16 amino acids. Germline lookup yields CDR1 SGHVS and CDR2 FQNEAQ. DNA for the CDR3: TGTGCCAGCAGCGGCACCGGGACGAAATTCACCTACGAGCAGTACTTC. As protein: CASSGTGTKFTYEQYF.

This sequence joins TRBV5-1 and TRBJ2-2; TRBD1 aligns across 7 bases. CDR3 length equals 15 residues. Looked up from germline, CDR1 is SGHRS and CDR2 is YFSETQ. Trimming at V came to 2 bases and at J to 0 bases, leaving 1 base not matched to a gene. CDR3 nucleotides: TGCGCCAGCAGCTTCGGACAGGCGAACACCGGGGAGCTGTTTTTT. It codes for CASSFGQANTGELFF.

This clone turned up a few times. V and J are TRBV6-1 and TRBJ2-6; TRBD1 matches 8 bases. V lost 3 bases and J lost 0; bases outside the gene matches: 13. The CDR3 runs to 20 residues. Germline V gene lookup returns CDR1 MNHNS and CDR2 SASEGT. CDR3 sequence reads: CASSDRQGRRLSSGANVLTF. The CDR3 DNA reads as TGTGCCAGCAGTGATCGACAGGGGAGAAGACTTAGCTCTGGGGCCAACGTCCTGACTTTC.

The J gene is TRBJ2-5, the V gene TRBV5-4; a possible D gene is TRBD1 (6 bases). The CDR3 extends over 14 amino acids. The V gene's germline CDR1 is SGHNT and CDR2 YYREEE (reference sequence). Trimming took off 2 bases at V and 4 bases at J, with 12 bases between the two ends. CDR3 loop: CASSFNAGVETQYF. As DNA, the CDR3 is TGTGCCAGCAGCTTTAACGCAGGGGTAGAGACCCAGTACTTC.

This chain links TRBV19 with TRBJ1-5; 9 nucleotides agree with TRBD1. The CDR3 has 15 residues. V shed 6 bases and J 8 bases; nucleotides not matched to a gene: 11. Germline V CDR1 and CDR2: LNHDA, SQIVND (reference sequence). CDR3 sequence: CASSTTGQGKEPQHF. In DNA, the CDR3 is TGTGCCAGTAGCACGACGGGACAGGGCAAGGAGCCCCAGCATTTT.

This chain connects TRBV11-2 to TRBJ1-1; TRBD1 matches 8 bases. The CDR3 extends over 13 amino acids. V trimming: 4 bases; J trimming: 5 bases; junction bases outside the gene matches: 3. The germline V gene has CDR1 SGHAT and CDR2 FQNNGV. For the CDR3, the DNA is TGTGCCAGCAGCTCGGACAGGGCTACTGAAGCTTTCTTT. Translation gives CASSSDRATEAFF. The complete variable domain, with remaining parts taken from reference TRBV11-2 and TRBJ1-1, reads EAGVAQSPRYKIIEKRQSVAFWCNPISGHATLYWYQQILGQGPKLLIQFQNNGVVDDSQLPKDRFSAERLKGVDSTLKIQPAKLEDSAVYLCASSSDRATEAFFGQGTRLTVV.

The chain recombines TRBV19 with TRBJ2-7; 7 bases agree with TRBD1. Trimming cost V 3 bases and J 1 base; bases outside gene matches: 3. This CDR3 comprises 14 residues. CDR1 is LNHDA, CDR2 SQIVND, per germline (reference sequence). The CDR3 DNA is TGTGCCAGTAGTATTGGGACAGTGTCCTACGAGCAGTACTTC. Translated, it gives CASSIGTVSYEQYF. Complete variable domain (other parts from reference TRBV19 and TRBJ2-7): DGGITQSPKYLFRKEGQNVTLSCEQNLNHDAMYWYRQDPGQGLRLIYYSQIVNDFQKGDIAEGYSVSREKKESFPLTVTSAQKNPTAFYLCASSIGTVSYEQYFGPGTRLTVT.

Written as DNA, the CDR3 is TGTGCCAGCAGCTTGACTAGCGGGGGGCGTCTAAACGAGCAGTACTTC. As protein: CASSLTSGGRLNEQYF. The chain combines TRBV7-2 with TRBJ2-7, with 13 bases fitting TRBD2. The CDR3 loop spans 16 amino acids. From germline, CDR1 is SGHTA and CDR2 FQGNSA. Trimming at V came to 3 bases and at J to 5 bases, leaving 7 bases not matched to a gene.

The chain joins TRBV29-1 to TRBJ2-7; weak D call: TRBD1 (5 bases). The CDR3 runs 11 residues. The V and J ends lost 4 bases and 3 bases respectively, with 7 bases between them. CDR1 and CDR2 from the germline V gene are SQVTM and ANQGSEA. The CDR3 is CSVGGGYEQYF. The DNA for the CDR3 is TGCAGCGTTGGGGGCGGCTACGAGCAGTACTTC.

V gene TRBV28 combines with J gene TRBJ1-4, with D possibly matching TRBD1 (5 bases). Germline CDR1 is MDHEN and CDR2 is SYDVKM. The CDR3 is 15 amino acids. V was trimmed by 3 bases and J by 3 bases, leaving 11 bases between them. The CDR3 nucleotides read TGTGCCAGCAGTTTGGTGGGGGTAGCTAATGAAAAACTGTTTTTT. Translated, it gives CASSLVGVANEKLFF.

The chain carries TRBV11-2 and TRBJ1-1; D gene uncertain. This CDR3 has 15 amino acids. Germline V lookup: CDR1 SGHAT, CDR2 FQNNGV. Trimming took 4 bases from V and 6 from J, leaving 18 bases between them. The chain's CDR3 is CASSSTAMGFAEAFF. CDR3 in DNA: TGTGCCAGCAGCTCCACCGCGATGGGTTTCGCTGAAGCTTTCTTT.

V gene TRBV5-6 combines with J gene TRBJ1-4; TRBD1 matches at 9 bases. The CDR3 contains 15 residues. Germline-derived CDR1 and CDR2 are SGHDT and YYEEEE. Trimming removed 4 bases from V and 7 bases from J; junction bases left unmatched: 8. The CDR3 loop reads CASSGTGRALEKLFF. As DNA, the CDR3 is TGTGCCAGCAGCGGGACAGGGCGGGCCCTTGAAAAACTGTTTTTT.

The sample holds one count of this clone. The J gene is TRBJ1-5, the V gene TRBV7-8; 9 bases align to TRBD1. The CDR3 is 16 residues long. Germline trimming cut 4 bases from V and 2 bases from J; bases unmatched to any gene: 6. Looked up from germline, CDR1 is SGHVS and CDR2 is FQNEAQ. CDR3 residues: CASSSYRGPGNQPQHF. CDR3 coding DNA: TGTGCCAGCAGCTCATACAGGGGGCCGGGCAATCAGCCCCAGCATTTT.

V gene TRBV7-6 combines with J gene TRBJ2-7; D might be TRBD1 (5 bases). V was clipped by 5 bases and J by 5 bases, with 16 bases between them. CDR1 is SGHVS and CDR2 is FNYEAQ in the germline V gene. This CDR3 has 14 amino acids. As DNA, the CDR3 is TGTGCCAGCAGCAGAGAGACAGTTCCCCACGAGCAGTACTTC. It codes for CASSRETVPHEQYF.

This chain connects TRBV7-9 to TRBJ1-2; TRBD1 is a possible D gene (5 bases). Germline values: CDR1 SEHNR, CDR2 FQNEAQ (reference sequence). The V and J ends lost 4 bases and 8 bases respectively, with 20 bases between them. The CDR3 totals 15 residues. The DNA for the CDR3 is TGTGCCAGCAGCTGGGACCCTTTATCAGTGCGGGGCTACACCTTC. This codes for CASSWDPLSVRGYTF.

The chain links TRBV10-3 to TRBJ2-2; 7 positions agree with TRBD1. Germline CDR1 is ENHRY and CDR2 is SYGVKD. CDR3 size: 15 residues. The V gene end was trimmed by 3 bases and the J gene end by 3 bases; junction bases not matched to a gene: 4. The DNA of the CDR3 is TGTGCCATCAGTGACGACAGGGATTACACCGGGGAGCTGTTTTTT. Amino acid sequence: CAISDDRDYTGELFF.

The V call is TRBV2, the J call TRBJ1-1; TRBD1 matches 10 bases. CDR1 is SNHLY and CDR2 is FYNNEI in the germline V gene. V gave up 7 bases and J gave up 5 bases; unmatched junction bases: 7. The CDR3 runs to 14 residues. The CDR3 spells CASTDGQGDTEAFF. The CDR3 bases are TGTGCCAGCACCGATGGACAGGGGGATACTGAAGCTTTCTTT.

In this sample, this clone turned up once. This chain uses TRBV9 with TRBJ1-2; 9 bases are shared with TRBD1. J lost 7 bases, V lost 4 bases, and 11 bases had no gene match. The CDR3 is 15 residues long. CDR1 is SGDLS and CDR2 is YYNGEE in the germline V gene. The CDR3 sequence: CASSPRQGVGSGYTF. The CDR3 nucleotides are TGTGCCAGCAGCCCCAGACAGGGGGTCGGGAGTGGCTACACCTTC.

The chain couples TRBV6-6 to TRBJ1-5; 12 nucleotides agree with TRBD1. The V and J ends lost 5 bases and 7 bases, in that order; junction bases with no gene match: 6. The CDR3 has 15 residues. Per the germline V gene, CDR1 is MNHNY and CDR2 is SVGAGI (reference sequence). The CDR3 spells CASSHGTGGQQPQHF. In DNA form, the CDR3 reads TGTGCCAGCAGTCACGGGACAGGGGGCCAGCAGCCCCAGCATTTT.

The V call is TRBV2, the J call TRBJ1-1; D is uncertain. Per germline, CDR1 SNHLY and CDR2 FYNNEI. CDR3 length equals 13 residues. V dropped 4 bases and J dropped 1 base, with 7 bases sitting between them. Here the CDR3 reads CASSVLGNTEAFF. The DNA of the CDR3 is TGTGCCAGCAGTGTTCTCGGGAACACTGAAGCTTTCTTT.

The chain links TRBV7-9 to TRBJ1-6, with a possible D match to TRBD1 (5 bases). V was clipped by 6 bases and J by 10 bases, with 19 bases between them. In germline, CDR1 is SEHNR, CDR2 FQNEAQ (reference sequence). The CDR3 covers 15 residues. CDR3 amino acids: CASSYWADRDSPLHF. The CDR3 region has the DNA TGTGCCAGCAGTTATTGGGCCGACCGGGACTCACCCCTCCACTTT. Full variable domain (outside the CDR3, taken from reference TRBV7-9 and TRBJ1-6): DTGVSQNPRHKITKRGQNVTFRCDPISEHNRLYWYRQTLGQGPEFLTYFQNEAQLEKSRLLSDRFSAERPKGSFSTLEIQRTEQGDSAMYLCASSYWADRDSPLHFGNGTRLTVT.

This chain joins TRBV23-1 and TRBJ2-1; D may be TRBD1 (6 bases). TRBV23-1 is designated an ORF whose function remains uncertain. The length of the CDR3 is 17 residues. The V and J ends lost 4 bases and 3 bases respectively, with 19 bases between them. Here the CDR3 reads CASSLGGWDTNYNEQFF. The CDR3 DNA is TGCGCCAGCAGTCTCGGAGGTTGGGACACCAACTACAATGAGCAGTTCTTC.

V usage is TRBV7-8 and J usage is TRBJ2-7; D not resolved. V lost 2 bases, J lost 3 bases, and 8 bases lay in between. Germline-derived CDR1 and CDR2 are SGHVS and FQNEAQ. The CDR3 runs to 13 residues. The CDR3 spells CASSLSDGYEQYF. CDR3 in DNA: TGTGCCAGCAGCTTATCCGATGGCTACGAGCAGTACTTC. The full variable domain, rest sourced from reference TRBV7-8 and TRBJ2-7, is GAGVSQSPRYKVAKRGQDVALRCDPISGHVSLFWYQQALGQGPEFLTYFQNEAQLDKSGLPSDRFFAERPEGSVSTLKIQRTQQEDSAVYLCASSLSDGYEQYFGPGTRLTVT.

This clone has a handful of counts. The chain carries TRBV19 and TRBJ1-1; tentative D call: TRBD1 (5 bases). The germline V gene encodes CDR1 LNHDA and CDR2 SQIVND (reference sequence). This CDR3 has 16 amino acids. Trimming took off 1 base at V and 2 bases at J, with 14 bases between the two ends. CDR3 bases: TGTGCCAGTAGTATAGTCACAGGCGTCCATAACACTGAAGCTTTCTTT. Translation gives CASSIVTGVHNTEAFF.

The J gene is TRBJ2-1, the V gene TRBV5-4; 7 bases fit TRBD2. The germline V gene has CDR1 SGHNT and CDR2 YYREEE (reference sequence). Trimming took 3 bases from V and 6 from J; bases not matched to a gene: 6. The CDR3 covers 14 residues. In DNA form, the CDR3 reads TGTGCCAGCAGCTCCCGGGACTACTCCAATGAGCAGTTCTTC. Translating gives CASSSRDYSNEQFF.